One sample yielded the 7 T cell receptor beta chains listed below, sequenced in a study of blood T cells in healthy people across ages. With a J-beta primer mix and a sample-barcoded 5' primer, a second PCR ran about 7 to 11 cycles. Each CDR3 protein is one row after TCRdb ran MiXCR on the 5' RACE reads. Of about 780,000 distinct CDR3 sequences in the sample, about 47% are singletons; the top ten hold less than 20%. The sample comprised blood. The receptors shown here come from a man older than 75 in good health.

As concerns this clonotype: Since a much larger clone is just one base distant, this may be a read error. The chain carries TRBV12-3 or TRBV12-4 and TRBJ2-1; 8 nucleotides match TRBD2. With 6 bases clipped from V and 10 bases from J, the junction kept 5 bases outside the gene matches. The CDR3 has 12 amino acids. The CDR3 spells CASRRGDYEQFF. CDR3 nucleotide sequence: TGTGCCAGCAGGCGGGGGGACTACGAGCAGTTCTTC.

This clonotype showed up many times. The CDR3 nucleotides are TGCGCCAGCAGGCAAGGGGAGCTCATGAACACTGAAGCTTTCTTT. Translation gives CASRQGELMNTEAFF. The V call is TRBV5-1, the J call TRBJ1-1; D is perhaps TRBD1 (5 bases). Per germline, CDR1 SGHRS and CDR2 YFSETQ. The CDR3 spans 15 residues. V gave up 5 bases and J gave up 0 bases, with 14 bases separating them.

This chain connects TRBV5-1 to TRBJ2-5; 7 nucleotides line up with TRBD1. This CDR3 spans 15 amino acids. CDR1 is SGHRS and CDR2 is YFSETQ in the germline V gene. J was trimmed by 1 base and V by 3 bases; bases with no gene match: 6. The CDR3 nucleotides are TGCGCCAGCAGCTCCATTGGGACAGTCCAAGAGACCCAGTACTTC. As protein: CASSSIGTVQETQYF. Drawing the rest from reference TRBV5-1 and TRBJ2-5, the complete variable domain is KAGVTQTPRYLIKTRGQQVTLSCSPISGHRSVSWYQQTPGQGLQFLFEYFSETQRNKGNFPGRFSGRQFSNSRSEMNVSTLELGDSALYLCASSSIGTVQETQYFGPGTRLLVL.

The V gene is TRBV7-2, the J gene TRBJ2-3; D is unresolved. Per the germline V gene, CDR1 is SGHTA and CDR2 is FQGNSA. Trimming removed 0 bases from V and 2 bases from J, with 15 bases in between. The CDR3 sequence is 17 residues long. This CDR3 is CASSLALPGQPTDTQYF. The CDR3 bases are TGTGCCAGCAGCTTAGCCCTACCCGGCCAGCCCACAGATACGCAGTATTTT.

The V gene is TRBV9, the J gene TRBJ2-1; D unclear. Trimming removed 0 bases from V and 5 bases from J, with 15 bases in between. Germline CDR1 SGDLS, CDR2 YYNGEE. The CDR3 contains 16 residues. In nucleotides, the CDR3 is TGTGCCAGCAGCGTAGCGGCAAGCTCTAGAAACAATGAGCAGTTCTTC. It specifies CASSVAASSRNNEQFF.

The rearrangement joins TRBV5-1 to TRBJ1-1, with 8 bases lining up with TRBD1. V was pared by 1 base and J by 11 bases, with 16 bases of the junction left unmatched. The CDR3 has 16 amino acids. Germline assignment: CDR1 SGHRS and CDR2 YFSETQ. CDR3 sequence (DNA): TGCGCCAGCAGCTTGACCGGACAGGGAGGGTCTTTTGGGGCTTTCTTT. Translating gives CASSLTGQGGSFGAFF. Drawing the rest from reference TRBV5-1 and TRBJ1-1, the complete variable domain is KAGVTQTPRYLIKTRGQQVTLSCSPISGHRSVSWYQQTPGQGLQFLFEYFSETQRNKGNFPGRFSGRQFSNSRSEMNVSTLELGDSALYLCASSLTGQGGSFGAFFGQGTRLTVV.

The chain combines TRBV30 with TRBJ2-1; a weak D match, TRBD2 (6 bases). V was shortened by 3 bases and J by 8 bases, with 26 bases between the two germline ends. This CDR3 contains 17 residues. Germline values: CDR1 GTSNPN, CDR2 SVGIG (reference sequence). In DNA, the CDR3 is TGTGCCTGGAGCCCCGGGGACCCCTCGGGAGAAGGTTATGAGCAGTTCTTC. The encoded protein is CAWSPGDPSGEGYEQFF. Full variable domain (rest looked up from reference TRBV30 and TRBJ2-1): SQTIHQWPATLVQPVGSPLSLECTVEGTSNPNLYWYRQAAGRGLQLLFYSVGIGQISSEVPQNLSASRPQDRQFILSSKKLLLSDSGFYLCAWSPGDPSGEGYEQFFGPGTRLTVL.